Given below is one T cell receptor (beta chain) in context. What it binds is unknown. This sample was included in a study of T cells after yellow fever vaccination. Overall study findings and caveats: Relatively few clonotypes were ones that appeared in both CD4 and CD8 compartments.

TCRdb processed the 5' RACE reads anew with MiXCR; each CDR3 protein has one entry. This table holds 350,000 to 550,000 distinct CDR3 sequences, around 20% found once. Per germline, CDR1 SNHLY and CDR2 FYNNEI. The CDR3 is 14 residues long. Trimming took off 7 bases at V and 5 bases at J, with 17 bases between the two ends. The chain couples TRBV2 to TRBJ2-5; a possible D gene is TRBD1 (6 bases). The sequences come from PBMCs, collected before the yellow fever booster vaccination. This clonotype was sampled from a man aged 18 to 30 who received the YFV17D yellow fever vaccine. The DNA for the CDR3 is TGTGCCAGCACTCCCTGGCAGGGGCAGGAGACCCAGTACTTC. Its protein product is CASTPWQGQETQYF.